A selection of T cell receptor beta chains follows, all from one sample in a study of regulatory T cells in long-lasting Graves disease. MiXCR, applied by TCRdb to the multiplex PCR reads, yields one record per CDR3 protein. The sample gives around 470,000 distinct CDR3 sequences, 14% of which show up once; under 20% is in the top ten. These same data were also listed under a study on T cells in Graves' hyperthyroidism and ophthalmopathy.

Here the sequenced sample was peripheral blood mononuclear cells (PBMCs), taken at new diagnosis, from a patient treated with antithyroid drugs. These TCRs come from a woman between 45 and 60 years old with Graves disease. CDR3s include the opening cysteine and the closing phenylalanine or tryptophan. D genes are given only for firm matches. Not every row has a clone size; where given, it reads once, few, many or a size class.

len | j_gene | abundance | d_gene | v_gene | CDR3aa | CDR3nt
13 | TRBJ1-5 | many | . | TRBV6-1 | CASSVTGNQPQHF | TGTGCCAGCAGTGTGACAGGCAATCAGCCCCAGCATTTT
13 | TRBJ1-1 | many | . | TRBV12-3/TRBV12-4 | CASSFRRNTEAFF | TGTGCCAGCAGTTTTCGGCGGAACACTGAAGCTTTCTTT
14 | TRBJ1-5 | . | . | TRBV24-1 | CATSPARGNQPQHF | TGTGCCACCAGTCCAGCCAGAGGCAATCAGCCCCAGCATTTT
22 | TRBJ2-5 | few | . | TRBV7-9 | CASSSPWSASHQAHTEQETQYF | TGTGCCAGCAGCTCGCCGTGGAGCGCCAGCCACCAAGCCCATACCGAACAAGAGACCCAGTACTTC
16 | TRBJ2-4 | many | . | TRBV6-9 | CASSLVSDRGWNIQYF | TGTGCCAGCAGTTTAGTATCAGATCGGGGGTGGAACATTCAGTACTTC
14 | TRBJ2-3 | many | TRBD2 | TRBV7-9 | CASIETSGDPTQYF | TGTGCCAGCATCGAGACTAGCGGGGACCCTACGCAGTATTTT
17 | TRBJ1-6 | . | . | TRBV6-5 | CASSYSPLTTGNSPLHF | TGTGCCAGCAGTTACTCTCCCCTCACCACGGGGAATTCACCCCTCCACTTT
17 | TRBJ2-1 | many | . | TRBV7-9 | CASRYKLKGRNDNEQFF | TGTGCCAGCAGATATAAGCTTAAAGGGAGGAACGACAATGAGCAGTTCTTC
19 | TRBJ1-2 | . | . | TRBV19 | CASSDPPGRRPEGNYGYTF | TGTGCCAGTAGCGATCCCCCGGGACGAAGGCCGGAGGGTAACTATGGCTACACCTTC
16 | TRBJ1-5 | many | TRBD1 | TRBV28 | CASSSGQSYSNQPQHF | TGTGCCAGCAGCTCGGGACAGTCGTATAGCAATCAGCCCCAGCATTTT
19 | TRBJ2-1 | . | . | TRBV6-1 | CASTLGGGSPYPLENEQFF | TGTGCCAGCACCCTCGGGGGCGGGAGTCCCTATCCCTTGGAAAATGAGCAGTTCTTC
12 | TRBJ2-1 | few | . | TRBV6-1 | CASSNGKGRQFF | TGTGCCAGCAGCAATGGGAAGGGCCGCCAGTTCTTC
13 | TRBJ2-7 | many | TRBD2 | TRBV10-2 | CASTLSGNYEQYF | TGCGCCAGCACCCTAAGCGGGAACTACGAGCAGTACTTC
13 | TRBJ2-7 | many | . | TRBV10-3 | CAISESQGGEQYF | TGTGCCATCAGTGAGTCCCAGGGGGGCGAGCAGTACTTC
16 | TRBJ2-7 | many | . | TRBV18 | CASSPPGAHRDYEQYF | TGTGCCAGCTCACCACCGGGGGCCCACAGGGATTACGAGCAGTACTTC
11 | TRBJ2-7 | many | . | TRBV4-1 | CASSREDEQYF | TGCGCCAGCAGCCGTGAGGACGAGCAGTACTTC
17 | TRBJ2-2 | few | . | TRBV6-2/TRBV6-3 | CASSYSIYLANTGELFF | TGTGCCAGCAGTTACTCGATTTATTTGGCGAACACCGGGGAGCTGTTTTTT
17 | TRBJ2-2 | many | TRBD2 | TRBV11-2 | CASSLEASGSITGELFF | TGTGCCAGCAGCTTAGAAGCTAGCGGTTCGATCACCGGGGAGCTGTTTTTT
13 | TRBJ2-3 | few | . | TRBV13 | CASSLVGHASQYF | TGTGCCAGCAGCTTAGTTGGGCACGCGTCGCAGTATTTT
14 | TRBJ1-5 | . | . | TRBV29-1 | CSVGSGDSNQPQHF | TGCAGCGTTGGTTCCGGGGATAGCAATCAGCCCCAGCATTTT
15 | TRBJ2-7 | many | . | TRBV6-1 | CASSETDTSTYEQYF | TGTGCCAGCAGTGAAACGGACACAAGTACCTACGAGCAGTACTTC
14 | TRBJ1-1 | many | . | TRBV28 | CASSLMMRRTEAFF | TGTGCCAGCAGTTTAATGATGAGGCGGACTGAAGCTTTCTTT
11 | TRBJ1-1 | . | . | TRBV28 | CASGKNTEAFF | TGTGCCAGCGGTAAAAACACTGAAGCTTTCTTT
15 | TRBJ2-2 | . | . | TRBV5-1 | CASSLGGEATGELFF | TGCGCCAGCAGCTTGGGGGGTGAAGCCACCGGGGAGCTGTTTTTT
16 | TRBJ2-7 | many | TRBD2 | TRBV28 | CASSFVPGRVGYEQYF | TGTGCCAGCAGTTTCGTTCCCGGGAGGGTCGGGTACGAGCAGTACTTC
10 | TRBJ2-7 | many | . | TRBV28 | CASSHYEQYF | TGTGCCAGCAGCCACTACGAGCAGTACTTC
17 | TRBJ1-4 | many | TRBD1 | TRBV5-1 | CASSSGQGGTTNEKLFF | TGCGCCAGCAGCTCGGGACAGGGAGGGACAACTAATGAAAAACTGTTTTTT
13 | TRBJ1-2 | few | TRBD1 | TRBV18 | CASSPSRGHGYTF | TGTGCCAGCTCACCATCCAGGGGGCACGGCTACACCTTC
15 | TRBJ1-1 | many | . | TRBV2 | CASSPHSTGNTEAFF | TGTGCCAGCAGTCCTCATTCGACAGGGAACACTGAAGCTTTCTTT
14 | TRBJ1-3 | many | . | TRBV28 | CASKKGYSGNTIYF | TGTGCCAGCAAAAAGGGGTACTCTGGAAACACCATATATTTT
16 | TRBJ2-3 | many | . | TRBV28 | CASSTTRWASTDTQYF | TGTGCCAGCAGTACTACTAGATGGGCTAGCACAGATACGCAGTATTTT
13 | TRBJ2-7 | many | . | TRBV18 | CASSTGTTYEQYF | TGTGCCAGCTCAACCGGGACGACCTACGAGCAGTACTTC
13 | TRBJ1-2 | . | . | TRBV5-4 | CASSSERGYGYTF | TGTGCCAGCAGCTCAGAGAGGGGCTATGGCTACACCTTC
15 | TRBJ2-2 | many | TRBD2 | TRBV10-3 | CAISAAGGSTGELFF | TGTGCCATCAGTGCGGCGGGAGGGAGCACCGGGGAGCTGTTTTTT
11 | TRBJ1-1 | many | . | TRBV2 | CASSVGRGAFF | TGTGCCAGCAGTGTAGGCAGGGGAGCTTTCTTT
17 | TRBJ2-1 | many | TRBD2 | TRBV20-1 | CSARVVRGGSPWDEQFF | TGCAGTGCTAGAGTTGTAAGGGGCGGGAGCCCGTGGGATGAGCAGTTCTTC
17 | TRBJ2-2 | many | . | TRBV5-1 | CASSLARGVGNTGELFF | TGCGCCAGCAGCTTGGCGCGGGGAGTCGGGAACACCGGGGAGCTGTTTTTT
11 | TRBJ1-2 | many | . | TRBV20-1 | CSAPGSYGYTF | TGCAGTGCTCCAGGGTCCTATGGCTACACCTTC
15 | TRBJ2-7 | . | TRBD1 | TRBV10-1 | CASFPGRDSSYEQYF | TGCGCCAGTTTCCCCGGACGGGACAGCTCCTACGAGCAGTACTTC
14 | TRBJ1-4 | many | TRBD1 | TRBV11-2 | CASSPDRGREKLFF | TGTGCCAGCAGCCCGGACAGGGGCAGAGAAAAACTGTTTTTT
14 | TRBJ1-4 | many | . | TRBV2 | CASRPLGLGEKLFF | TGTGCCAGCAGACCCTTGGGGTTGGGGGAAAAACTGTTTTTT
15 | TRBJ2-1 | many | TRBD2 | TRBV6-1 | CASRTGLAEVNEQFF | TGTGCCAGCAGAACGGGACTAGCGGAAGTCAATGAGCAGTTCTTC
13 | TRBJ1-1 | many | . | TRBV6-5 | CASSYRGTTEAFF | TGTGCCAGCAGTTACAGGGGGACCACTGAAGCTTTCTTT
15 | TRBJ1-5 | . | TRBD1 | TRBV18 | CASSPTTGFDQPQHF | TGTGCCAGCTCACCGACGACAGGGTTCGATCAGCCCCAGCATTTT
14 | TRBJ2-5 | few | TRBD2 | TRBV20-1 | CSASPRGLAETQYF | TGCAGTGCTAGTCCTCGGGGACTAGCGGAGACCCAGTACTTC
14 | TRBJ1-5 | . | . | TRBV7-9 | CASRVTGVRPSQHF | TGTGCCAGCAGGGTTACAGGAGTTCGACCGTCCCAGCATTTT